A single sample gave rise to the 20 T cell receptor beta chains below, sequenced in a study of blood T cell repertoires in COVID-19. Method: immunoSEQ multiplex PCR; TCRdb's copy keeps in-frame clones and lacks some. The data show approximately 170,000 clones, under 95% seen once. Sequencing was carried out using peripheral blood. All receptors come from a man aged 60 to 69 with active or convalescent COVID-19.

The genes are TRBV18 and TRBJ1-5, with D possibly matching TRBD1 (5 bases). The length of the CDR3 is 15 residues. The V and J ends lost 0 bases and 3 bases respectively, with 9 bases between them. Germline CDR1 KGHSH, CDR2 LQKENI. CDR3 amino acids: CASSPPGGINQPQHF. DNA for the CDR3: TGTGCCAGCTCACCACCGGGGGGTATCAATCAGCCCCAGCATTTT.

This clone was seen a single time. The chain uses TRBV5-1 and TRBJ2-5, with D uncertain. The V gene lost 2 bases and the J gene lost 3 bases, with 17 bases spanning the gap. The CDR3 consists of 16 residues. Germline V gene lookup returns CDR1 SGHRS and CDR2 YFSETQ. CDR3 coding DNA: TGCGCCAGCAGCTTTGATCCAGAAACTATCGAAGAGACCCAGTACTTC. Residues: CASSFDPETIEETQYF.

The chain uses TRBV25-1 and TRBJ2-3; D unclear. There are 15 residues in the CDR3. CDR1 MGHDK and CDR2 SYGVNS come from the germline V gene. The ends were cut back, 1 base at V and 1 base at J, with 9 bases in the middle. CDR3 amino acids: CASSESGFGTDTQYF. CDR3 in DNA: TGTGCCAGCAGTGAATCAGGATTTGGCACAGATACGCAGTATTTT.

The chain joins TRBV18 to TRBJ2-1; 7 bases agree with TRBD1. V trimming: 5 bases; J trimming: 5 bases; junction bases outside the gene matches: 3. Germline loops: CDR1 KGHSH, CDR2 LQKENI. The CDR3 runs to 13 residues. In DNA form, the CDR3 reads TGTGCCAGCTCATCGGGACAGAACAATGAGCAGTTCTTC. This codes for CASSSGQNNEQFF.

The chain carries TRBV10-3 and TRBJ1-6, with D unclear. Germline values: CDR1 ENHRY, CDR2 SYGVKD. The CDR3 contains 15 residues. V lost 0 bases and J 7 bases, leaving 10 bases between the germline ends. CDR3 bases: TGTGCCATCAGTGAGTCGAGGGCAGCAAATTCACCCCTCCACTTT. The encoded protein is CAISESRAANSPLHF.

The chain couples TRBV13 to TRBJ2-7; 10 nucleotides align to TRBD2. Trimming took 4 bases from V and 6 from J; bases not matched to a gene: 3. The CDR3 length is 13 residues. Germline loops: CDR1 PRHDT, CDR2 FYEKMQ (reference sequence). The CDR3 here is CASSSSGSPEQYF. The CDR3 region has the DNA TGTGCCAGCAGCTCTAGCGGGAGCCCCGAGCAGTACTTC.

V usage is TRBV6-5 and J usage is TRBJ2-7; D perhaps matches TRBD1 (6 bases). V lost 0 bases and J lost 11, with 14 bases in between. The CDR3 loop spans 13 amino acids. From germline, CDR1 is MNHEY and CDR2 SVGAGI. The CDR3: CASSYSLDSLKYF. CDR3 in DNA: TGTGCCAGCAGTTACTCCTTGGACAGTTTAAAGTACTTC.

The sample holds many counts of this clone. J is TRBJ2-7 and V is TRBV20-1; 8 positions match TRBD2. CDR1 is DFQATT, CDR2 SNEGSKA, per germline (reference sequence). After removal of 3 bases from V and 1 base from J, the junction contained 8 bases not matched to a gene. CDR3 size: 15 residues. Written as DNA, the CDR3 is TGCAGTGCTAGTGAAAGCGGGAGAGGGTCCTACGAGCAGTACTTC. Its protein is CSASESGRGSYEQYF.

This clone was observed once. The CDR3, as DNA: TGTGCCAGCAGCCCCCGAGCCGGGACTAGCCCCTACAATGAGCAGTTCTTC. This gives the protein CASSPRAGTSPYNEQFF. The chain links TRBV9 to TRBJ2-1, with 9 bases aligning to TRBD2. The CDR3 spans 17 residues. The junction had 10 bases not matched to a gene; V was cut back by 4 bases and J by 2 bases. Germline CDR1 SGDLS, CDR2 YYNGEE.

The chain's CDR3 is CASSAGYVRDRGPRTEAFF. The CDR3 DNA reads TGTGCCAGCAGCGCAGGATATGTCCGGGACAGGGGGCCGCGCACTGAAGCTTTCTTT. The gene calls are TRBV13 and TRBJ1-1; 12 nucleotides agree with TRBD1. The CDR3 has 19 amino acids. V lost 5 bases and J lost 4; bases outside the gene matches: 17. The germline CDR1 and CDR2 sequences are PRHDT and FYEKMQ (reference sequence).

CDR3 in DNA: TGTGCCAGCAGTTACTCGCGGGAAGACTATGGCTACACCTTC. This sequence encodes CASSYSREDYGYTF. The J gene is TRBJ1-2, the V gene TRBV6-5; D uncertain. This CDR3 has 14 amino acids. V was trimmed by 0 bases and J by 3 bases, leaving 8 bases between them. The germline V gene has CDR1 MNHEY and CDR2 SVGAGI.

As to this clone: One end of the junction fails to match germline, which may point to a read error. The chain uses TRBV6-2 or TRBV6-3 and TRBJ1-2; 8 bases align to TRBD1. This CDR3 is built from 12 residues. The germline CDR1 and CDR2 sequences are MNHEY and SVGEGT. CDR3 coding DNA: TGTGCCAGCAGCCTACCCGGGACAGGAATATACTTC. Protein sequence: CASSLPGTGIYF.

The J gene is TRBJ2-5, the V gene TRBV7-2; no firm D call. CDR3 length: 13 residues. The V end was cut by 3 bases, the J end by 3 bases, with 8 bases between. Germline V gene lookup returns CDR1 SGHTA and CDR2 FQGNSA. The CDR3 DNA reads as TGTGCCAGCAGCTTTATTGTCGAAGAGACCCAGTACTTC. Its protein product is CASSFIVEETQYF.

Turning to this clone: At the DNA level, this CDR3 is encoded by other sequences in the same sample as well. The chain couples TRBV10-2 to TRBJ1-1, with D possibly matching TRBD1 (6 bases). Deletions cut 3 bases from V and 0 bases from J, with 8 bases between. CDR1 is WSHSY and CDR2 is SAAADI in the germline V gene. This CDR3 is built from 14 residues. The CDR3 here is CASSETGMNTEAFF. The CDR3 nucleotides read TGCGCCAGCAGTGAAACAGGGATGAACACTGAAGCTTTCTTT.

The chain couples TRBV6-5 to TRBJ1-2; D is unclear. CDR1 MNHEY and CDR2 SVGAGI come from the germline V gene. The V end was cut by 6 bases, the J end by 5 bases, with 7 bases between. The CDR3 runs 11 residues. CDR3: CASRKEYGYTF. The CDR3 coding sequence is TGTGCCAGCAGGAAGGAGTATGGCTACACCTTC.

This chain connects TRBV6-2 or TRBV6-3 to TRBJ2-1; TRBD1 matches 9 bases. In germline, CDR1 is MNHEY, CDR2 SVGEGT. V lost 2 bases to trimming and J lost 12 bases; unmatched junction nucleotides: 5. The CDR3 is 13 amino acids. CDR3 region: CASSYDRGIGQFF. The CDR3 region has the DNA TGTGCCAGCAGTTACGACAGGGGGATAGGGCAGTTCTTC.

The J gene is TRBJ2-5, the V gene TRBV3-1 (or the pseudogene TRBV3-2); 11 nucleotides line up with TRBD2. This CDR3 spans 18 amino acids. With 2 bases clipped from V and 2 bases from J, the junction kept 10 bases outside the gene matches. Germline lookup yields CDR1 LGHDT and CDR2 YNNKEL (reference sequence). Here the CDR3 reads CASSQLARLAGRQETQYF. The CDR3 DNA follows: TGTGCCAGCAGCCAACTAGCCAGACTAGCGGGGAGACAAGAGACCCAGTACTTC.

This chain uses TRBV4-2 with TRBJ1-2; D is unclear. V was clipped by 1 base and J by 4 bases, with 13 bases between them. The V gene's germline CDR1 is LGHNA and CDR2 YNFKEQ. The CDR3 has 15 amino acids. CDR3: CASSQGATWSYGYTF. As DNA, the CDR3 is TGTGCCAGCAGCCAAGGCGCAACGTGGAGCTATGGCTACACCTTC.

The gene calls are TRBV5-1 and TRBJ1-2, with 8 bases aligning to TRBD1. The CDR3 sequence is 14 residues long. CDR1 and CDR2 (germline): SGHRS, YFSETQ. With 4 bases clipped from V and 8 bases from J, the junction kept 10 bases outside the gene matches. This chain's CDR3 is CASSPRQGARGYTF. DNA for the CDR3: TGCGCCAGCAGCCCGCGGCAGGGGGCGAGAGGCTACACCTTC.

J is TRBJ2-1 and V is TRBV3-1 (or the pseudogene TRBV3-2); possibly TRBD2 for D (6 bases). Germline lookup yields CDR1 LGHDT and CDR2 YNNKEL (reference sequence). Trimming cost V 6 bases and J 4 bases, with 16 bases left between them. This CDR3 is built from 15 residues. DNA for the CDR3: TGTGCCAGCAGTCCTCCGGGACTGATTTACAATGAGCAGTTCTTC. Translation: CASSPPGLIYNEQFF.